This T cell receptor (beta chain) was observed in a study of neurological immune-mediated disorders. This clonotype was seen ten or more times. PBMCs numbering 2 million and stored at -80 C yielded the unsorted libraries. The making of cDNA relied on 5'RACE with 10-nucleotide random UMIs. Each CDR3 protein gets one entry after TCRdb re-called the 5' RACE reads with MiXCR. Among more than 45,000 distinct CDR3 sequences listed, roughly 4.6% were seen once. CDR1 is MNHEY, CDR2 SVGAGI, per germline. CDR3 size: 14 residues. V lost 0 bases and J lost 4, with 9 bases in between. This TCR derives from a man aged 45-65 years with multiple sclerosis. J is TRBJ1-2 and V is TRBV6-5; D is ambiguous. Material for sequencing was PBMCs. The CDR3 nucleotides read TGTGCCAGCAGTTACTCGGCGGCGGGCTATGGCTACACCTTC. Translation: CASSYSAAGYGYTF.